This TCR beta chain comes out of a study of blood T cell repertoires in COVID-19. Overall study: Samples taken during acute and convalescent COVID-19 were collected in the United States, Italy and Spain.

The CDR3 spans 18 residues. Germline-derived CDR1 and CDR2 are LGHNA and YSLEER. The V segment lost 0 bases and the J segment 4 bases; nucleotides outside the gene matches: 11. Two negative PCRs, clearance, or symptom resolution had been documented for recovered Cohort 3 donors. Assay used: immunoSEQ multiplex PCR; TCRdb lists only in-frame clones, some missing. The table has over 250,000 clones, 80% to 95% seen once; the top ten hold 1% to 1.3%. V gene TRBV4-3 combines with J gene TRBJ2-2, with 7 bases identical to TRBD2. This receptor was identified in a woman aged 25 to 39 who had recovered from COVID-19. The specimen sequenced was PBMCs or T cells enriched from blood (not recorded which). CDR3 region: CASSQDRAGVSGTGELFF. DNA for the CDR3: TGCGCCAGCAGCCAAGATCGCGCGGGGGTATCGGGCACCGGGGAGCTGTTTTTT.